This entry lists 17 T cell receptor beta chains sequenced from one sample in a study of response to subunit inactivated influenza vaccine. TCRdb re-analysed the RT-PCR reads in MiXCR, keeping a single row per CDR3 protein. The sample records approximately 530,000 distinct CDR3 sequences, approximately 7.6% being singletons. The specimen comprised PBMCs from blood, sampled less than 25 months after vaccination. Receptors originate from a man between 50 and 69 years old who received an inactivated influenza vaccine.

The chain couples TRBV12-3 or TRBV12-4 to TRBJ1-2; D is unclear. The CDR3 has 12 amino acids. V was shortened by 6 bases and J by 3 bases, with 8 bases between the two germline ends. CDR3 in DNA: TGTGCCAGCAGGGCACTTGACTATGGCTACACCTTC. This gives the protein CASRALDYGYTF.

This clonotype appeared many times. V gene TRBV24-1 combines with J gene TRBJ2-1, with TRBD2 matching over 10 bases. Germline loops: CDR1 KGHDR, CDR2 SFDVKD. This CDR3 region has 17 residues. The V gene end was trimmed by 3 bases and the J gene end by 2 bases; junction bases not matched to a gene: 6. CDR3 residues: CATSDSYSGGPYNEQFF. CDR3 DNA: TGTGCCACCAGTGATAGTTATAGCGGGGGGCCCTACAATGAGCAGTTCTTC.

This clonotype occurred a few times. The chain has TRBV29-1 and TRBJ2-7; 8 bases map to TRBD1. Germline values: CDR1 SQVTM, CDR2 ANQGSEA. The CDR3 loop spans 13 amino acids. Trimming took 5 bases from V and 7 from J; bases not matched to a gene: 10. Here the CDR3 reads CSVRTGLMGEQYF. As DNA, the CDR3 is TGCAGCGTTCGGACAGGGCTCATGGGGGAGCAGTACTTC.

V is TRBV4-2 and J is TRBJ2-1; tentatively, D is TRBD1 (5 bases). The CDR3 covers 16 residues. Germline assignment: CDR1 LGHNA and CDR2 YNFKEQ. The V end was cut by 1 base, the J end by 8 bases, with 18 bases between. The CDR3 DNA follows: TGTGCCAGCAGCCAAGTTAATCAGGGCGCCGGTCATGAGCAGTTCTTC. Translating it yields CASSQVNQGAGHEQFF.

The V and J genes are TRBV10-3 and TRBJ2-1; 7 nucleotides align to TRBD1. CDR1 ENHRY and CDR2 SYGVKD come from the germline V gene. J lost 7 bases, V lost 11 bases, and 8 bases had no gene match. This CDR3 is 12 amino acids long. The CDR3: CAVTTGRNEQFF. The CDR3 DNA sequence: TGTGCCGTGACGACAGGGCGGAATGAGCAGTTCTTC.

The genes are TRBV7-9 and TRBJ2-7; no clear D gene. Germline CDR1 is SEHNR and CDR2 is FQNEAQ (reference sequence). There are 14 residues in the CDR3. V was cut by 0 bases and J by 2 bases, with 8 bases left in between. CDR3 coding DNA: TGTGCCAGCAGCTTAGCTAGTTCCCCCTACGAGCAGTACTTC. Protein product: CASSLASSPYEQYF.

This clonotype was detected only a few times. The chain links TRBV11-2 to TRBJ1-3; TRBD1 is a possible D gene (5 bases). CDR1 is SGHAT and CDR2 is FQNNGV in the germline V gene. CDR3 size: 16 residues. V was pared by 0 bases and J by 3 bases, with 12 bases between. For the CDR3, the DNA is TGTGCCAGCAGCTTAGATAGAACAGGACTTGGAAACACCATATATTTT. It codes for CASSLDRTGLGNTIYF.

This clonotype appeared many times. The chain uses TRBV6-1 and TRBJ2-1; 12 nucleotides align to TRBD2. The CDR3 extends over 16 amino acids. Germline trimming cut 4 bases from V and 6 bases from J; bases unmatched to any gene: 7. The V gene's germline CDR1 is MNHNS and CDR2 SASEGT. In DNA, the CDR3 is TGTGCCAGCAGTGTTTTTTCTAGCGGGGGGGCCAATGAGCAGTTCTTC. Its protein is CASSVFSSGGANEQFF.

The J gene is TRBJ1-5, the V gene TRBV20-1; no clear D gene. Germline V gene sequence: CDR1 DFQATT, CDR2 SNEGSKA (reference sequence). This CDR3 is built from 12 residues. V dropped 6 bases and J dropped 6 bases, with 12 bases sitting between them. CDR3 in DNA: TGCAGTGCCAGTCAGGAAGGTCAGCCCCAGCATTTT. Translating it yields CSASQEGQPQHF.

This clonotype was seen more than once but under ten times. J is TRBJ2-5 and V is TRBV10-3, with 10 bases identical to TRBD2. From germline, CDR1 is ENHRY and CDR2 SYGVKD. The J segment lost 5 bases and the V segment lost 0 bases, leaving 3 bases of the junction unmatched. This CDR3 has 15 residues. The CDR3 reads CAISESPAGGETQYF. CDR3 in DNA: TGTGCCATCAGTGAGTCCCCAGCGGGAGGGGAGACCCAGTACTTC.

The chain carries TRBV28 and TRBJ1-1; no reliable D call. Per germline, CDR1 MDHEN and CDR2 SYDVKM. Trimming took off 9 bases at V and 6 bases at J, with 20 bases between the two ends. The CDR3 covers 14 residues. The CDR3 reads CASHRLHPGAEAFF. For the CDR3, the DNA is TGTGCCAGTCACCGGTTACATCCGGGCGCTGAAGCTTTCTTT.

This clonotype was picked up many times. The rearrangement joins TRBV20-1 to TRBJ2-1, with D tentatively TRBD2 (6 bases). Trimming cost V 3 bases and J 4 bases, with 16 bases left between them. The CDR3 loop spans 15 amino acids. Germline V CDR1 and CDR2: DFQATT, SNEGSKA (reference sequence). In nucleotides, the CDR3 is TGCAGTGCTAGCCCCCTAGCGCGGGGTTACAATGAGCAGTTCTTC. It specifies CSASPLARGYNEQFF.

V is TRBV30 and J is TRBJ1-5; no reliable D call. The V gene lost 1 base and the J gene lost 0 bases, with 7 bases spanning the gap. The CDR3 totals 14 residues. Germline CDR1 is GTSNPN and CDR2 is SVGIG (reference sequence). CDR3 amino acids: CAWSEVDSNQPQHF. CDR3 nucleotide sequence: TGTGCCTGGAGTGAGGTGGATAGCAATCAGCCCCAGCATTTT.

This clonotype was counted a few times. This chain links TRBV25-1 with TRBJ2-2; TRBD2 might be the D (6 bases). CDR3 size: 15 residues. Germline V gene sequence: CDR1 MGHDK, CDR2 SYGVNS. V lost 5 bases to trimming and J lost 7 bases, with 17 bases between them. The CDR3: CASSPSGLGGGELFF. CDR3 nucleotides: TGTGCCAGCAGTCCCTCGGGACTGGGCGGCGGGGAGCTGTTTTTT.

The rearrangement uses TRBV6-1 and TRBJ1-1; 9 nucleotides align to TRBD1. The germline V gene has CDR1 MNHNS and CDR2 SASEGT. Trimming at V came to 0 bases and at J to 0 bases, leaving 11 bases not matched to a gene. The CDR3 contains 19 residues. The CDR3 bases are TGTGCCAGCAGTGAAGCGCTGGACAGGGGAACCTACATGAACACTGAAGCTTTCTTT. Translation: CASSEALDRGTYMNTEAFF.

This clonotype was recorded a few times. The chain joins TRBV6-1 to TRBJ1-1; unclear D gene. The length of the CDR3 is 14 residues. The germline V gene encodes CDR1 MNHNS and CDR2 SASEGT. The V end was cut by 5 bases, the J end by 0 bases, with 10 bases between. DNA of the CDR3: TGTGCCAGCAGTAGAGGGATAATGAACACTGAAGCTTTCTTT. Its translation: CASSRGIMNTEAFF.

The chain has TRBV18 and TRBJ1-4; the D gene is possibly TRBD1 (6 bases). Germline V gene lookup returns CDR1 KGHSH and CDR2 LQKENI. The V and J ends lost 6 bases and 6 bases respectively, with 14 bases between them. The CDR3 is 14 amino acids. The CDR3 protein is CASSRGAEDEKLFF. The CDR3 DNA sequence: TGTGCCAGCTCCCGGGGGGCAGAAGATGAAAAACTGTTTTTT.